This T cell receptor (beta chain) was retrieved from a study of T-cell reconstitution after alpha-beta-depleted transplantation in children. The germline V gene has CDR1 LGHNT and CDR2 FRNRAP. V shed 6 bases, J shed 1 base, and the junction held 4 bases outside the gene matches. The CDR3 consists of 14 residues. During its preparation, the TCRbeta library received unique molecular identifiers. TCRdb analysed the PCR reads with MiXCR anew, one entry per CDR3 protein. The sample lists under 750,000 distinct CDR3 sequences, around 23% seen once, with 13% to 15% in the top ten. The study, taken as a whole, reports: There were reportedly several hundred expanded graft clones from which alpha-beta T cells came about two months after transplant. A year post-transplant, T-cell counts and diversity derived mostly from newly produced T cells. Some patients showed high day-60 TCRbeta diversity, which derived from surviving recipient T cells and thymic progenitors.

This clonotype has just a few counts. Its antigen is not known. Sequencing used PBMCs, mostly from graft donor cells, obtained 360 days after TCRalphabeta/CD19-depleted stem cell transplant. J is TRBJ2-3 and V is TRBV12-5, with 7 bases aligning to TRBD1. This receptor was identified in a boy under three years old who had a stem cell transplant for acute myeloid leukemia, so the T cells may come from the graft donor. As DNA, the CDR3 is TGTGCTAGTGGGACAGGGCTGGGCACAGATACGCAGTATTTT. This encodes CASGTGLGTDTQYF. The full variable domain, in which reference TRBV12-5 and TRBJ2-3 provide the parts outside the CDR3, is DARVTQTPRHKVTEMGQEVTMRCQPILGHNTVFWYRQTMMQGLELLAYFRNRAPLDDSGMPKDRFSAEMPDATLATLKIQPSEPRDSAVYFCASGTGLGTDTQYFGPGTRLTVL.